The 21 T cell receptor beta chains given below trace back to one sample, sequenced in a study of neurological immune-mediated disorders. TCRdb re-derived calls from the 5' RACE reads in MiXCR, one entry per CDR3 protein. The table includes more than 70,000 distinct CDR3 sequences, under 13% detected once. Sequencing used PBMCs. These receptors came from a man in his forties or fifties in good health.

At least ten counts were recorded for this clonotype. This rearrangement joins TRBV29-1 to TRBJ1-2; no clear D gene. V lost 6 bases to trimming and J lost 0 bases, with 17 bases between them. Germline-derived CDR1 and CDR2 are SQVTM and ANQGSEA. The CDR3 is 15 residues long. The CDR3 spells CSVEGTWPTNYGYTF. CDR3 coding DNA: TGCAGCGTGGAGGGAACATGGCCAACTAACTATGGCTACACCTTC.

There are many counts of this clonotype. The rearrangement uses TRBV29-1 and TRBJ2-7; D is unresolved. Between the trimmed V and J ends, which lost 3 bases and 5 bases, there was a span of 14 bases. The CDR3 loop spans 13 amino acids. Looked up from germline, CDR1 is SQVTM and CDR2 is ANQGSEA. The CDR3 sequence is CSVDKGIRNEQYF. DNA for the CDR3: TGCAGCGTTGATAAAGGAATTAGGAACGAGCAGTACTTC.

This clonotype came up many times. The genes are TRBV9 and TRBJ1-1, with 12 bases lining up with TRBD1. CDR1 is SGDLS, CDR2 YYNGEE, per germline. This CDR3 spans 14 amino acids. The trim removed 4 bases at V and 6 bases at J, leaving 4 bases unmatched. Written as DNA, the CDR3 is TGTGCCAGCAGCCCCGGGACAGGGGGCCCTGAAGCTTTCTTT. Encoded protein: CASSPGTGGPEAFF.

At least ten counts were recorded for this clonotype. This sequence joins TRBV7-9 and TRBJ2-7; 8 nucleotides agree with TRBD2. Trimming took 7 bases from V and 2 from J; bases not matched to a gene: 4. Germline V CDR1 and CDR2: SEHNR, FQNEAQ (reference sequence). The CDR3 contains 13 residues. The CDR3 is CASTAAGAYEQYF. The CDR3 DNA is TGTGCCAGCACTGCAGCGGGAGCCTACGAGCAGTACTTC.

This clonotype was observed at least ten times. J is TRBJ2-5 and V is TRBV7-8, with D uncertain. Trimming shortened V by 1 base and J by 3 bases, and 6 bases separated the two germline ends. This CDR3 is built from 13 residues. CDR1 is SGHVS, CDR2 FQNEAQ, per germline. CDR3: CASSLDWKETQYF. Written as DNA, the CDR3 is TGTGCCAGCAGCTTAGACTGGAAAGAGACCCAGTACTTC.

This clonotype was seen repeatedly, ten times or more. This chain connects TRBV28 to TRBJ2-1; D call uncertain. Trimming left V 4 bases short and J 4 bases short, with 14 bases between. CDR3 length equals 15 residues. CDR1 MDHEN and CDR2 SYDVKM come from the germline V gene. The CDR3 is CASSSLDEVYNEQFF. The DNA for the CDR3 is TGTGCCAGCAGTTCCTTGGACGAGGTGTACAATGAGCAGTTCTTC.

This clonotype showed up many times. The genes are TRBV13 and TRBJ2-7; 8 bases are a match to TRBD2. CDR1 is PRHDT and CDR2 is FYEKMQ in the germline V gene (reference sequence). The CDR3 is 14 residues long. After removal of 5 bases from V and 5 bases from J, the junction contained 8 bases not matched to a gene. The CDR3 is CASSTEGGRNEQYF. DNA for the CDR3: TGTGCCAGCAGCACAGAGGGCGGGAGGAACGAGCAGTACTTC. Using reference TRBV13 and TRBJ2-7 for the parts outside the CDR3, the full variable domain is AAGVIQSPRHLIKEKRETATLKCYPIPRHDTVYWYQQGPGQDPQFLISFYEKMQSDKGSIPDRFSAQQFSDYHSELNMSSLELGDSALYFCASSTEGGRNEQYFGPGTRLTVT.

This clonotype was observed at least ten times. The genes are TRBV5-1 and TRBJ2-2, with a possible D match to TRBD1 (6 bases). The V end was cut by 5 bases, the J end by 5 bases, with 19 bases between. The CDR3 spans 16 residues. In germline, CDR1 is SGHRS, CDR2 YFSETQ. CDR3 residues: CASRVPGRGGTGELFF. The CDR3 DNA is TGCGCCAGCAGGGTCCCGGGCCGAGGGGGAACCGGGGAGCTGTTTTTT.

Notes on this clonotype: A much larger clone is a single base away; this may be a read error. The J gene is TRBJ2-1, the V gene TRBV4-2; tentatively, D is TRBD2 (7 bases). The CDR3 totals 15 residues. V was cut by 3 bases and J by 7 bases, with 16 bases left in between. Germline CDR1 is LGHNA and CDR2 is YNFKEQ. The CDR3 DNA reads TGTGCCAGCAGCCATTCCCGGGGGGCGTCTAATGAGCAGTTCTTC. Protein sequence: CASSHSRGASNEQFF.

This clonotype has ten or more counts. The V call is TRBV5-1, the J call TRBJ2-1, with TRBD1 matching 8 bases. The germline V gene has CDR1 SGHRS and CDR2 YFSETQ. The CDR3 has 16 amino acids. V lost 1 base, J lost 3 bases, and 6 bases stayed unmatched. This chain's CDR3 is CASSLSPGQGYNEQFF. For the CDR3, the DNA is TGCGCCAGCAGCTTGTCCCCAGGACAGGGCTACAATGAGCAGTTCTTC.

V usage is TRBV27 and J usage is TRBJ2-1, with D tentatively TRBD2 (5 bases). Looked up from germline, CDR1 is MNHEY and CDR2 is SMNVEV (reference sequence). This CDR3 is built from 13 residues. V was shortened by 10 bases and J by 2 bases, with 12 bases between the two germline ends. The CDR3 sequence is CAKTGSPYNEQFF. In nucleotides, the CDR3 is TGTGCCAAAACGGGGAGTCCCTACAATGAGCAGTTCTTC.

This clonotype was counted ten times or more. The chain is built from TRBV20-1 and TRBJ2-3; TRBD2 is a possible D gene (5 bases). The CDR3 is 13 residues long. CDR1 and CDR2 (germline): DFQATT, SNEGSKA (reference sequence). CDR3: CSTSSFSTDTQYF. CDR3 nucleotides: TGCAGCACTAGTTCCTTTAGCACAGATACGCAGTATTTT.

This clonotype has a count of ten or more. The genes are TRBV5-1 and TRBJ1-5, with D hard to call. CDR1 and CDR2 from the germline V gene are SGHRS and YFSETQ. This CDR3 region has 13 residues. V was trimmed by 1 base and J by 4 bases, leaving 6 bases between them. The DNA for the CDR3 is TGCGCCAGCAGCTTGAGGGAAAATCAGCCCCAGCATTTT. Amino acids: CASSLRENQPQHF.

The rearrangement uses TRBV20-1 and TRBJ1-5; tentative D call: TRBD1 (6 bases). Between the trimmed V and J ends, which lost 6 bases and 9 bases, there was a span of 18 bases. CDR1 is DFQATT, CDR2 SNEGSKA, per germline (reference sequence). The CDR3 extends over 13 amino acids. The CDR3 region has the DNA TGCAGTGCCGGGCAGGGGCCGTCTGGGCCCCAGCATTTT. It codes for CSAGQGPSGPQHF.

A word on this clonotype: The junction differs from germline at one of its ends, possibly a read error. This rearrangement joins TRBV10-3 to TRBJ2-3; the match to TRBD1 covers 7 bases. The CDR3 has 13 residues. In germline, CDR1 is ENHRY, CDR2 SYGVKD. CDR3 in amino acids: CAISESGTDTQNF. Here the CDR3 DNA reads TGTGCGATCAGTGAATCAGGGACAGATACGCAGAATTTT.

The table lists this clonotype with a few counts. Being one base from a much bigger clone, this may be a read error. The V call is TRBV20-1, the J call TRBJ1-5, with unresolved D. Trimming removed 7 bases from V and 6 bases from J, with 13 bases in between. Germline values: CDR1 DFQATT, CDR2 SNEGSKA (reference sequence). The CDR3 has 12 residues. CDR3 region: CSVSSGSQPQHF. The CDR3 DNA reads TGCAGTGTTAGTTCTGGGAGTCAGCCCCAGCATTTT.

The DNA of the CDR3 is TGCAGTGCTATATGGGAGGCGCGGGACTACACCTTC. Encoded protein: CSAIWEARDYTF. The rearrangement links TRBV20-1 to TRBJ1-2; D unclear. CDR1 is DFQATT, CDR2 SNEGSKA, per germline (reference sequence). The CDR3 has 12 amino acids. Trimming shortened V by 4 bases and J by 10 bases, and 16 bases separated the two germline ends.

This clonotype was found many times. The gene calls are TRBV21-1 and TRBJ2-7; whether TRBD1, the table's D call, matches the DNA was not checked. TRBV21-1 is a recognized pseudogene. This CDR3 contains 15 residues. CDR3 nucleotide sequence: TGTGCCAGCAGCAAAGGGGGCAGGATGTTCTACGAGCAGTACTTC. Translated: CASSKGGRMFYEQYF.

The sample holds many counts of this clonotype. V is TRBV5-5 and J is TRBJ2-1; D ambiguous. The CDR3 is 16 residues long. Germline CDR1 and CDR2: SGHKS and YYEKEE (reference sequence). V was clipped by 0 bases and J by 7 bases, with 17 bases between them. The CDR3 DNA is TGTGCCAGCAGCTTGGTCTTAACAGTAGCCGGAAATGAGCAGTTCTTC. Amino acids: CASSLVLTVAGNEQFF.

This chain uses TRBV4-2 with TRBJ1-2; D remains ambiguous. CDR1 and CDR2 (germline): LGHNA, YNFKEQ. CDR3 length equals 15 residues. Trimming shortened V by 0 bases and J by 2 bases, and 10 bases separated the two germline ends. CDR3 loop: CASSQDLGENYGYTF. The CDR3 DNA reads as TGTGCCAGCAGCCAAGATTTGGGCGAGAACTATGGCTACACCTTC.

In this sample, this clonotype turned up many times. Here the CDR3 reads CASTDGFNYGYTF. The CDR3 DNA reads as TGCGCCAGCACGGACGGATTCAACTATGGCTACACCTTC. The chain recombines TRBV10-2 with TRBJ1-2; D call uncertain. CDR3 length: 13 amino acids. Trimming stripped 7 bases from V and 2 bases from J, with 11 bases between. Germline loops: CDR1 WSHSY, CDR2 SAAADI.